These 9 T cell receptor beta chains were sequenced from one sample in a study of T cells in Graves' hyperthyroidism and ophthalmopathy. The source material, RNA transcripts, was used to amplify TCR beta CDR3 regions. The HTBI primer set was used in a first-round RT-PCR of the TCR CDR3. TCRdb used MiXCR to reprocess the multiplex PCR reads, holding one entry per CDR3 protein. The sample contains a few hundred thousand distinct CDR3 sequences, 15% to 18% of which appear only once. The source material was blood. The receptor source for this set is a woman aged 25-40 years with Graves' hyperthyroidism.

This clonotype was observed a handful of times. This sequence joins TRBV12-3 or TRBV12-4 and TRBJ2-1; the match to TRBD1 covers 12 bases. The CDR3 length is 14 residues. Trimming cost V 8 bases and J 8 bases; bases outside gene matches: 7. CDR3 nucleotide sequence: TGTGCCAGCTATACGGGACAGGGGGCGGATGAGCAGTTCTTC. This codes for CASYTGQGADEQFF.

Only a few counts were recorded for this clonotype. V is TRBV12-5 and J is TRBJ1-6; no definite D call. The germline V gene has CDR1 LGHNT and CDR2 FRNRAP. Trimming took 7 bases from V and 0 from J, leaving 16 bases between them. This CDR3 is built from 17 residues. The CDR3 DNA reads TGTGCTAGTGCCCCAACCCGGGGAAGCTCCTATAATTCACCCCTCCACTTT. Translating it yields CASAPTRGSSYNSPLHF.

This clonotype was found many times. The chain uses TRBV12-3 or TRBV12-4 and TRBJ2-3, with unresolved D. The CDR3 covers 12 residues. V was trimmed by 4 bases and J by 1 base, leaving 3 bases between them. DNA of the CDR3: TGTGCCAGCAGTTGGGGCACAGATACGCAGTATTTT. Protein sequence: CASSWGTDTQYF.

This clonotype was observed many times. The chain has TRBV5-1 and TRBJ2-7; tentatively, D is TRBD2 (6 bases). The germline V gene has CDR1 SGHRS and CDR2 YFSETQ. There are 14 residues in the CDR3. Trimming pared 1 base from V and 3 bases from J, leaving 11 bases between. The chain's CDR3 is CASSLSERVYEQYF. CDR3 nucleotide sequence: TGCGCCAGCAGCTTGAGTGAGCGGGTCTACGAGCAGTACTTC.

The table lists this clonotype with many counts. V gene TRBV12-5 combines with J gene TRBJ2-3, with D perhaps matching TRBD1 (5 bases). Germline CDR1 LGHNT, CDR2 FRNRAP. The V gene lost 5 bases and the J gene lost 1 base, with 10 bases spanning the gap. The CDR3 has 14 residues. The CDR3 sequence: CASGLGAGTDTQYF. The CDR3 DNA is TGTGCTAGTGGTCTTGGGGCCGGCACAGATACGCAGTATTTT.

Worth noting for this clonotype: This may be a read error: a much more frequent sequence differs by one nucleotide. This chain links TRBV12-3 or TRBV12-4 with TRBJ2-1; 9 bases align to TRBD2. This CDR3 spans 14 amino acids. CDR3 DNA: TGTACCAGCAGTGATAGCGGGGGTTACAATGAGCAGTTCTTC. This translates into CTSSDSGGYNEQFF.

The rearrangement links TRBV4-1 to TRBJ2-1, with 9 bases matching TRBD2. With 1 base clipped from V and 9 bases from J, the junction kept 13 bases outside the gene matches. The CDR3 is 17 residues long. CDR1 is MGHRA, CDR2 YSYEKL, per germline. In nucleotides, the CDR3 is TGCGCCAGCAGCCAAGGGCAGGGACTAGCAAACTACGGTGAGCAGTTCTTC. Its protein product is CASSQGQGLANYGEQFF.

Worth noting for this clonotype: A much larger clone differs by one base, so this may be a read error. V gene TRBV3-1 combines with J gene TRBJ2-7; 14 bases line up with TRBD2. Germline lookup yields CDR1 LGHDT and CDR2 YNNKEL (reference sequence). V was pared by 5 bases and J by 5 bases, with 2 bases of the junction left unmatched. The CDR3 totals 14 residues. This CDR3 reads CASSGTSGSDEQYF. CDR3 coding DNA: TGTGCCAGCAGCGGGACTAGCGGGAGTGACGAGCAGTACTTC.

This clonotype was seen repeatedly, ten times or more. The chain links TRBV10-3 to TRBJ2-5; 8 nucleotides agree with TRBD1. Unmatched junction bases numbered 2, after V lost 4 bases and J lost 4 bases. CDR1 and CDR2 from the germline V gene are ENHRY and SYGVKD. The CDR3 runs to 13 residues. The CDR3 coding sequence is TGTGCCATCAGTGGAACAGGGGGAGAGACCCAGTACTTC. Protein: CAISGTGGETQYF.